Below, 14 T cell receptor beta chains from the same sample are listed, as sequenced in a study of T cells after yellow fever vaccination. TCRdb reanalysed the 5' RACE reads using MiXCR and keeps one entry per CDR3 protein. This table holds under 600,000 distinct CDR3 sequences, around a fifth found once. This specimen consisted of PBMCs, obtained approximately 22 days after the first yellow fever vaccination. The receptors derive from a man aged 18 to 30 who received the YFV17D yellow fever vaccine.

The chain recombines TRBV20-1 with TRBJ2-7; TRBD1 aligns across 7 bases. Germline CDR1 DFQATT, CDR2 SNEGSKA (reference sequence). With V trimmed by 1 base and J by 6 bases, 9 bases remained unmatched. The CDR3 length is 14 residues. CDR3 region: CSARAGGRGTEQYV. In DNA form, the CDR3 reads TGCAGTGCTAGAGCCGGAGGCAGGGGGACCGAGCAGTACGTC.

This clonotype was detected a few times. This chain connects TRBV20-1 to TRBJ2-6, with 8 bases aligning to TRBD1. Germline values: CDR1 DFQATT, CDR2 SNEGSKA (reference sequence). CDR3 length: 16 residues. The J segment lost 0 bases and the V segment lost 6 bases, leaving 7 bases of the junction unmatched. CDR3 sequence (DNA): TGCAGTGCGACCGGGACAGGACCCTCTGGGGCCAACGTCCTGACTTTC. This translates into CSATGTGPSGANVLTF.

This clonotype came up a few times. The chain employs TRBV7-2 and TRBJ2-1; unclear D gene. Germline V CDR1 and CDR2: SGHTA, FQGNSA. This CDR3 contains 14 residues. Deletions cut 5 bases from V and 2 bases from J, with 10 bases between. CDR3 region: CASSPEIPYNEQFF. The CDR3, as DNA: TGTGCCAGCAGCCCCGAAATCCCCTACAATGAGCAGTTCTTC. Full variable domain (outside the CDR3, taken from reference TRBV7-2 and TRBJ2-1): GAGVSQSPSNKVTEKGKDVELRCDPISGHTALYWYRQSLGQGLEFLIYFQGNSAPDKSGLPSDRFSAERTGGSVSTLTIQRTQQEDSAVYLCASSPEIPYNEQFFGPGTRLTVL.

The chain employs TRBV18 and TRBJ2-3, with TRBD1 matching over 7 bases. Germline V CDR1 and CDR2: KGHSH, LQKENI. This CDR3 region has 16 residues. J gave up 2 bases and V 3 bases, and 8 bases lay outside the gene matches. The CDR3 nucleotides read TGTGCCAGCTCACCCATTAACAGGGGTGTCACAGATACGCAGTATTTT. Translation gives CASSPINRGVTDTQYF.

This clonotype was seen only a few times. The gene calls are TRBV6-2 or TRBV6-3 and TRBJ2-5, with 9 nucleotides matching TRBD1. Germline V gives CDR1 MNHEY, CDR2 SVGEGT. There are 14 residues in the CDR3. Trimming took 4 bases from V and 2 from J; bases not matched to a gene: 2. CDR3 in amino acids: CASSWTGVQETQYF. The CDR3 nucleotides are TGTGCCAGCAGTTGGACAGGGGTTCAAGAGACCCAGTACTTC.

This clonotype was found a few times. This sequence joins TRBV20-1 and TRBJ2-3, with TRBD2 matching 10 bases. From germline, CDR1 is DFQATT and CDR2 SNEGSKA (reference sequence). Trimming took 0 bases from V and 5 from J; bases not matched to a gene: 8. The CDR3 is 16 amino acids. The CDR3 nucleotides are TGCAGTGCTAGAGATTTGAGCGGGGGGGCTCGAGATACGCAGTATTTT. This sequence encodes CSARDLSGGARDTQYF.

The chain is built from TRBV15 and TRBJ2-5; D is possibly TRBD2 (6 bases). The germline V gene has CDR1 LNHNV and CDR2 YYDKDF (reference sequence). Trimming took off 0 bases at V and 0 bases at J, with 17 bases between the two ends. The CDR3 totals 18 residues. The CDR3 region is CATSRERGARGYQETQYF. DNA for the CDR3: TGTGCCACCAGCAGAGAGCGGGGAGCCCGGGGGTACCAAGAGACCCAGTACTTC.

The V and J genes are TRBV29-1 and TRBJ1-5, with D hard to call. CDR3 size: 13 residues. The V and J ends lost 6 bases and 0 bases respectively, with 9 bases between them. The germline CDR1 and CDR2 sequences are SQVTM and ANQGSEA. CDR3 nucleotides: TGCAGCGTACTCACGGATAGCAATCAGCCCCAGCATTTT. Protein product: CSVLTDSNQPQHF.

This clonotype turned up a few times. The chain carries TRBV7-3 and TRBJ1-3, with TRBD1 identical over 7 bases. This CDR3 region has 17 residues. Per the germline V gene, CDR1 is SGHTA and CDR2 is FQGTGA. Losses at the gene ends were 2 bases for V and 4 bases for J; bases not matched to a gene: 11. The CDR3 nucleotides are TGTGCCAGCAGCTTACTAGGGGGGGACAGAGCCGGAAACACCATATATTTT. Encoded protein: CASSLLGGDRAGNTIYF.

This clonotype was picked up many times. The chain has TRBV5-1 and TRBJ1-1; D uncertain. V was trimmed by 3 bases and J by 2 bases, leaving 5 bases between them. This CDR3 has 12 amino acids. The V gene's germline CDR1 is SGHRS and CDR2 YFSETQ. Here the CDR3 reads CASSSFNTEAFF. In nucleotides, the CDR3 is TGCGCCAGCAGCTCCTTTAACACTGAAGCTTTCTTT. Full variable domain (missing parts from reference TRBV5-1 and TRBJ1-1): KAGVTQTPRYLIKTRGQQVTLSCSPISGHRSVSWYQQTPGQGLQFLFEYFSETQRNKGNFPGRFSGRQFSNSRSEMNVSTLELGDSALYLCASSSFNTEAFFGQGTRLTVV.

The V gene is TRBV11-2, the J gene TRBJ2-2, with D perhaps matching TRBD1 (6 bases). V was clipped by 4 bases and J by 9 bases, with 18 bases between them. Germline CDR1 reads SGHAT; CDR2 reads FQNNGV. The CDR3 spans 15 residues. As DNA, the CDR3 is TGTGCCAGCAGCTCAACCTCGACAGGTAGCCGGGAGCTGTTTTTT. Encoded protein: CASSSTSTGSRELFF.

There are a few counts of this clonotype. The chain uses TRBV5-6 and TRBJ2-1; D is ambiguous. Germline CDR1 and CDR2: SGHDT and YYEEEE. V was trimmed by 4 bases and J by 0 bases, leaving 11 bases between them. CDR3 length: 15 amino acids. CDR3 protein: CASSPVPISYNEQFF. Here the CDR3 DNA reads TGTGCCAGCAGCCCTGTCCCGATCTCCTACAATGAGCAGTTCTTC.

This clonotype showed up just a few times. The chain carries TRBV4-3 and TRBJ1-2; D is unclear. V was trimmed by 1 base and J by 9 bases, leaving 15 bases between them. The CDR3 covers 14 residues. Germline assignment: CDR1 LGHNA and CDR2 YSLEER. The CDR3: CASSQARPGTRYTF. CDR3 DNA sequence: TGCGCCAGCAGCCAAGCCCGGCCGGGCACTCGCTACACCTTC.

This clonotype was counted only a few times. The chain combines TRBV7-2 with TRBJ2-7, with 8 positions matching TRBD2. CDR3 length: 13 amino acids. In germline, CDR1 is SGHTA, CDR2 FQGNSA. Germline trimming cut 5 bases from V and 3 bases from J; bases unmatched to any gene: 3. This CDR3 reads CASSPAGVYEQYF. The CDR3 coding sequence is TGTGCCAGCAGCCCAGCGGGGGTCTACGAGCAGTACTTC. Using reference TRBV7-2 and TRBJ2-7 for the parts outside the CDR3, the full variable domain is GAGVSQSPSNKVTEKGKDVELRCDPISGHTALYWYRQSLGQGLEFLIYFQGNSAPDKSGLPSDRFSAERTGGSVSTLTIQRTQQEDSAVYLCASSPAGVYEQYFGPGTRLTVT.